The rows below give T cell receptor beta chains drawn from one sample of a study of cytomegalovirus exposure and HLA in healthy donors. Some clones are missing from TCRdb's copy, which holds only in-frame ones; the method was immunoSEQ multiplex PCR. The data show about 73,000 clones, 65% to 85% seen once. What was sequenced was PBMCs. Receptors originate from a man between 65 and 85 years old in good health and CMV-seronegative. Both conserved end residues are part of each CDR3. The order of the fields is CDR3 DNA, CDR3 protein, J gene, clone size, D gene, V gene. D genes are given only for firm matches. Clone size, where shown, is once, few, many, or a class for clones that have expanded.

CDR3 DNA: TGTGCCAGCAGCTTAGATCTACAGAGCTACAATGAGCAGTTCTTC; CDR3 protein: CASSLDLQSYNEQFF; J gene: TRBJ2-1; clone size: NA; D gene: NA; V gene: TRBV11-2
CDR3 DNA: TGTGCCAGCAGCGCCCCCCCGGGAGGGGTCCAGTACGAGCAGTACTTC; CDR3 protein: CASSAPPGGVQYEQYF; J gene: TRBJ2-7; clone size: NA; D gene: TRBD2; V gene: TRBV7-2
CDR3 DNA: TGCGCCAGCAGCCAAGTAAGAGGCACTGAAGCTTTCTTT; CDR3 protein: CASSQVRGTEAFF; J gene: TRBJ1-1; clone size: few; D gene: NA; V gene: TRBV4-3
CDR3 DNA: TGTGCCAGCAGCCGGACTAGCGTGCAGTACTTC; CDR3 protein: CASSRTSVQYF; J gene: TRBJ2-7; clone size: NA; D gene: TRBD2; V gene: TRBV7-8
CDR3 DNA: TGTGCCAGCTCAACTACAACAGGCGGGAGAACTAACTATGGCTACACCTTC; CDR3 protein: CASSTTTGGRTNYGYTF; J gene: TRBJ1-2; clone size: NA; D gene: NA; V gene: TRBV18
CDR3 DNA: TGTGCCAGCAGCTTAGGGAGGGGGCTCGCTGAAAAACTGTTTTTT; CDR3 protein: CASSLGRGLAEKLFF; J gene: TRBJ1-4; clone size: NA; D gene: TRBD1; V gene: TRBV11-2
CDR3 DNA: TGTTCCAGCAGCTCTGGAGGACAGACGAACACTGAAGCTTTCTTT; CDR3 protein: CSSSSGGQTNTEAFF; J gene: TRBJ1-1; clone size: NA; D gene: NA; V gene: TRBV7-9
CDR3 DNA: TGTGCCAGCAGCTTAGTAGCAGGGGGGAACTACGAGCAGTACTTC; CDR3 protein: CASSLVAGGNYEQYF; J gene: TRBJ2-7; clone size: once; D gene: NA; V gene: TRBV7-2
CDR3 DNA: TGTGCCAGCAGTCTGCGACAGGGCGGCGATGGCTACACCTTC; CDR3 protein: CASSLRQGGDGYTF; J gene: TRBJ1-2; clone size: NA; D gene: TRBD1; V gene: TRBV6-6
CDR3 DNA: TGCAGCGTTGGACAGGGGGCGAGGGGCTACACCTTC; CDR3 protein: CSVGQGARGYTF; J gene: TRBJ1-2; clone size: NA; D gene: TRBD1; V gene: TRBV29-1
CDR3 DNA: TGTGCCACCAGCAGAGAGGAGTATGGCTACACCTTC; CDR3 protein: CATSREEYGYTF; J gene: TRBJ1-2; clone size: once; D gene: NA; V gene: TRBV15
CDR3 DNA: TGTGCCATCAGTGGACGGACAGGGGGTTCGACAGATACGCAGGGTACACAAACGCAGTATTTT; CDR3 protein: CAISGRTGGSTDTQGTQTQYF; J gene: TRBJ2-3; clone size: once; D gene: TRBD1; V gene: TRBV10-3
CDR3 DNA: TGTGCCAGCAGTCCTGGGACAGGGGTTAACACTGAAGCTTTCTTT; CDR3 protein: CASSPGTGVNTEAFF; J gene: TRBJ1-1; clone size: NA; D gene: TRBD1; V gene: TRBV28
CDR3 DNA: TGTGCCAGCAGCTTAGCGCAGATAAACACTGAAGCTTTCTTT; CDR3 protein: CASSLAQINTEAFF; J gene: TRBJ1-1; clone size: NA; D gene: NA; V gene: TRBV7-2
CDR3 DNA: TGCAGCGTTGAAGATCCGACAGATACGCAGTATTTT; CDR3 protein: CSVEDPTDTQYF; J gene: TRBJ2-3; clone size: NA; D gene: NA; V gene: TRBV29-1
CDR3 DNA: TGCGCCAGCAGCCAAGATTTTAAGAACACTGAAGCTTTCTTT; CDR3 protein: CASSQDFKNTEAFF; J gene: TRBJ1-1; clone size: NA; D gene: NA; V gene: TRBV4-3